This TCR beta chain was documented in a study of T cells in localized non-small cell lung cancer. Notes on the study in general: Peak T cell clonality was found in uninvolved adjacent lung, exceeding tumor. A median of around 60 clones ranked among the top 100 in tumor appeared in adjacent lung.

The sample holds one count of this clone. Its antigen is not known. V lost 0 bases, J lost 4 bases, and 12 bases lay in between. This CDR3 has 15 amino acids. Germline values: CDR1 SGHVS, CDR2 FNYEAQ. Clones were sequenced by immunoSEQ multiplex PCR, and TCRdb holds only the in-frame ones, with some missing. The sample has some 31,000 clones, 88% seen once. J is TRBJ1-2 and V is TRBV7-6; D gene uncertain. This receptor was identified in a woman aged 40 to 75 with stage I lung adenocarcinoma. The input for sequencing was peripheral blood, taken before any cancer treatment. The CDR3 DNA reads as TGTGCCAGCAGCTTAGCTGAAGAGATCCCCTATGGCTACACCTTC. Protein sequence: CASSLAEEIPYGYTF.